These 21 T cell receptor beta chains originate from one sample sequenced in a study of T cell responses to AZD1222 COVID-19 vaccine. Here immunoSEQ multiplex PCR was the method, and the copy in TCRdb shows in-frame clones only, minus some. The sample consists of around 90,000 clones, approximately 90% of them appearing once. The sequenced sample was peripheral blood, obtained on day 0 of MenACWY control vaccination. The receptors were sampled from an adult in good health.

This chain uses TRBV5-6 with TRBJ2-4; perhaps D is TRBD1 or TRBD2 (6 bases each). V lost 4 bases to trimming and J lost 2 bases, with 16 bases between them. The CDR3 has 16 residues. CDR1 SGHDT and CDR2 YYEEEE come from the germline V gene. The CDR3 here is CASSGGGRFTKNIQYF. In DNA, the CDR3 is TGTGCCAGCAGCGGAGGGGGTCGTTTTACCAAAAACATTCAGTACTTC.

The chain links TRBV19 to TRBJ2-2; 8 nucleotides match TRBD2. CDR3 length: 18 residues. Germline V CDR1 and CDR2: LNHDA, SQIVND (reference sequence). J was trimmed by 1 base and V by 4 bases; bases with no gene match: 11. The CDR3 coding sequence is TGTGCCAGTAGTAAACCCGCCCGCACTAGCGGGAACACCGGGGAGCTGTTTTTT. Amino acid sequence: CASSKPARTSGNTGELFF. The variable domain in full, completed from reference TRBV19 and TRBJ2-2, reads DGGITQSPKYLFRKEGQNVTLSCEQNLNHDAMYWYRQDPGQGLRLIYYSQIVNDFQKGDIAEGYSVSREKKESFPLTVTSAQKNPTAFYLCASSKPARTSGNTGELFFGEGSRLTVL.

The rearrangement joins TRBV6-5 to TRBJ2-7, with 7 bases lining up with TRBD2. Germline lookup yields CDR1 MNHEY and CDR2 SVGAGI. V trimming: 4 bases; J trimming: 2 bases; junction bases outside the gene matches: 5. The CDR3 is 14 amino acids. CDR3 DNA sequence: TGTGCCAGCAGTTCTACTAGCGAGGCCTACGAGCAGTACTTC. Translation gives CASSSTSEAYEQYF.

The chain employs TRBV6-1 and TRBJ1-5, with D possibly matching TRBD1 (5 bases). Germline CDR1 reads MNHNS; CDR2 reads SASEGT. This CDR3 has 15 amino acids. V was pared by 2 bases and J by 0 bases, with 8 bases between. CDR3 coding DNA: TGTGCCAGCAGTGAAAGGGGTTATAGCAATCAGCCCCAGCATTTT. Encoded protein: CASSERGYSNQPQHF.

A single count supports this clone. This chain links TRBV21-1 with TRBJ2-7; the table assigns TRBD1, which was not confirmed against the DNA. TRBV21-1 is flagged as a pseudogene. This CDR3 contains 14 residues. CDR3 sequence: CASSHGQGAYEQYF. The DNA of the CDR3 is TGTGCCAGCAGCCACGGACAGGGGGCTTACGAGCAGTACTTC.

The V gene is TRBV28, the J gene TRBJ1-5, with 7 bases lining up with TRBD1. Germline lookup yields CDR1 MDHEN and CDR2 SYDVKM. With V trimmed by 10 bases and J by 3 bases, 6 bases remained unmatched. The length of the CDR3 is 13 residues. The CDR3 reads CAIQDRPNQPQHF. CDR3 sequence (DNA): TGTGCCATTCAGGACAGGCCCAATCAGCCCCAGCATTTT.

The gene calls are TRBV3-1 (or the pseudogene TRBV3-2) and TRBJ1-1; a weak D match, TRBD1 (6 bases). The CDR3 covers 14 residues. Trimming took off 5 bases at V and 4 bases at J, with 14 bases between the two ends. Germline assignment: CDR1 LGHDT and CDR2 YNNKEL (reference sequence). In DNA form, the CDR3 reads TGTGCCAGCAGCTTACAGGGCGGGGGCACTGAAGCTTTCTTT. Amino acid sequence: CASSLQGGGTEAFF.

This sequence joins TRBV21-1 and TRBJ2-3; whether TRBD2, the table's D call, matches the DNA was not checked. TRBV21-1 is marked as a pseudogene. The CDR3 loop spans 20 amino acids. The CDR3 coding sequence is TGTGCCAGCATCCTCAAAGCCGGGCTAGCGGGGGCCCCTAGCACAGATACGCAGTATTTT. Protein: CASILKAGLAGAPSTDTQYF.

This chain connects TRBV18 to TRBJ1-5, with D uncertain. V lost 3 bases and J 2 bases, leaving 14 bases between the germline ends. The CDR3 has 16 amino acids. CDR1 is KGHSH and CDR2 is LQKENI in the germline V gene. CDR3 in amino acids: CASSPVGDRGNQPQHF. For the CDR3, the DNA is TGTGCCAGCTCACCGGTCGGGGATCGTGGCAATCAGCCCCAGCATTTT. Full variable domain (outside the CDR3, taken from reference TRBV18 and TRBJ1-5): NAGVMQNPRHLVRRRGQEARLRCSPMKGHSHVYWYRQLPEEGLKFMVYLQKENIIDESGMPKERFSAEFPKEGPSILRIQQVVRGDSAAYFCASSPVGDRGNQPQHFGDGTRLSIL.

Only a few counts were recorded for this clone. The V call is TRBV29-1, the J call TRBJ1-2; D gene unclear. V shed 6 bases and J shed 6 bases, with 14 bases lying between them. The CDR3 extends over 12 amino acids. Germline CDR1 SQVTM, CDR2 ANQGSEA. The CDR3 bases are TGCAGCGTCCCGACTGGGGTGCATGGCTACACCTTC. This translates into CSVPTGVHGYTF.

The chain employs TRBV18 and TRBJ2-5; 12 bases map to TRBD1. The germline CDR1 and CDR2 sequences are KGHSH and LQKENI. V lost 3 bases to trimming and J lost 5 bases; unmatched junction nucleotides: 4. The CDR3 covers 15 residues. The CDR3: CASSPGTGGWETQYF. CDR3 DNA sequence: TGTGCCAGCTCACCCGGGACAGGGGGCTGGGAGACCCAGTACTTC.

The V call is TRBV3-1 (or the pseudogene TRBV3-2), the J call TRBJ1-1; D perhaps matches TRBD1 (6 bases). The V end lost 1 base, the J end lost 4 bases, and 13 bases lay between the germline ends. The V gene's germline CDR1 is LGHDT and CDR2 YNNKEL (reference sequence). The CDR3 is made up of 15 amino acids. The CDR3 spells CASSQGGARGTEAFF. The CDR3 region has the DNA TGTGCCAGCAGCCAAGGGGGGGCGAGGGGCACTGAAGCTTTCTTT.

V usage is TRBV18 and J usage is TRBJ1-4, with TRBD1 matching over 8 bases. The CDR3 spans 16 residues. V lost 0 bases to trimming and J lost 8 bases; unmatched junction nucleotides: 8. The germline V gene has CDR1 KGHSH and CDR2 LQKENI. CDR3 coding DNA: TGTGCCAGCTCACCACCAACAGGACAGGGTGGAGAAAAACTGTTTTTT. Translated, it gives CASSPPTGQGGEKLFF. The variable domain in full, with the rest retrieved from reference TRBV18 and TRBJ1-4, is NAGVMQNPRHLVRRRGQEARLRCSPMKGHSHVYWYRQLPEEGLKFMVYLQKENIIDESGMPKERFSAEFPKEGPSILRIQQVVRGDSAAYFCASSPPTGQGGEKLFFGSGTQLSVL.

The genes are TRBV4-2 and TRBJ1-5; D remains ambiguous. The germline V and J ends were trimmed by 0 bases and 3 bases, with 6 bases remaining between them. This CDR3 is 14 amino acids long. CDR1 is LGHNA, CDR2 YNFKEQ, per germline. Here the CDR3 reads CASSQELNNQPQHF. DNA for the CDR3: TGTGCCAGCAGCCAAGAACTGAACAATCAGCCCCAGCATTTT.

The genes are TRBV21-1 and TRBJ2-2; TRBD2, the table's D call, lacks a check against the DNA. TRBV21-1 is a pseudogene. This CDR3 spans 14 amino acids. CDR3 sequence reads: CASRELDVTGELFF. The CDR3 nucleotides read TGTGCCAGCAGGGAACTAGATGTTACCGGGGAGCTGTTTTTT.

This clone was observed a few times. V usage is TRBV27 and J usage is TRBJ1-6; weak D call: TRBD1 (5 bases). The CDR3 length is 15 residues. In germline, CDR1 is MNHEY, CDR2 SMNVEV (reference sequence). Trimming left V 8 bases short and J 9 bases short, with 20 bases between. The CDR3 DNA reads as TGTGCCAGCTCCGCCTCCAAGGGGCTAGGTTCACCCCTCCACTTT. This gives the protein CASSASKGLGSPLHF.

This clone appeared once. Other DNA sequences within the sample encode an identical CDR3. The chain joins TRBV18 to TRBJ2-2; D unresolved. The CDR3 runs to 14 residues. Germline V gene data show CDR1 as KGHSH and CDR2 as LQKENI. The ends were cut back, 1 base at V and 1 base at J, with 4 bases in the middle. The CDR3 DNA is TGTGCCAGCTCACCACAGGGGAACACCGGGGAGCTGTTTTTT. Protein: CASSPQGNTGELFF.

As regards this clone: Additional DNA sequences in this sample encode the identical CDR3. V is TRBV19 and J is TRBJ2-5; D is unresolved. Trimming removed 1 base from V and 5 bases from J, with 11 bases in between. The CDR3 runs to 14 residues. CDR1 is LNHDA, CDR2 SQIVND, per germline (reference sequence). The CDR3 nucleotides read TGTGCCAGTAGTATAGGTGGCAGGCGGGAGACCCAGTACTTC. This encodes CASSIGGRRETQYF.

The V and J genes are TRBV12-3 or TRBV12-4 and TRBJ2-3; no definite D call. Trimming stripped 3 bases from V and 4 bases from J, with 5 bases between. The CDR3 is made up of 12 amino acids. The CDR3: CASSFVSDTQYF. CDR3 DNA sequence: TGTGCCAGCAGTTTCGTCTCAGATACGCAGTATTTT.

The chain joins TRBV5-6 to TRBJ2-7; 10 bases map to TRBD2. V lost 1 base, J lost 3 bases, and 7 bases stayed unmatched. Looked up from germline, CDR1 is SGHDT and CDR2 is YYEEEE. The CDR3 extends over 16 amino acids. The DNA for the CDR3 is TGTGCCAGCAGCTTGTCCCGGACTAGCGGTTTCTACGAGCAGTACTTC. It encodes CASSLSRTSGFYEQYF.

About this clone itself: No conserved phenylalanine or tryptophan ends this CDR3, so it is likely a read error. The DNA is left out, because the CDR3 cannot be placed on it with certainty; the CDR3 is given as TCRdb lists it. The chain combines TRBV6-5 with TRBJ1-1. Germline loops: CDR1 MNHEY, CDR2 SVGAGI. The CDR3 spans 12 amino acids, including both terminal residues. CDR3: CASSSPSIRVPI.